A selection of T cell receptor beta chains follows, all from one sample in a study of glioma-infiltrating T cells after dendritic cell vaccination. This table comes from immunoSEQ multiplex PCR, and its TCRdb copy is limited to in-frame clones, with some not included. The sample has roughly 100,000 clones, roughly 76% seen once. The sample was blood, taken before dendritic cell vaccination. The receptors shown here come from a human donor with glioblastoma. The CDR3 runs from the conserved cysteine through the conserved F or W. Each record gives: clone size, V gene, D gene, J gene, CDR3 protein, CDR3 DNA. D genes are given only for firm matches. The size field is filled for only some rows; it gives once, few, many or a size class.

size: -
V: TRBV7-2
D: -
J: TRBJ1-2
CDR3: CASSLAQGGYGF
DNA: TGTGCCAGCAGCTTAGCCCAGGGAGGGTACGGCTTC

size: -
V: TRBV10-3
D: TRBD2
J: TRBJ2-5
CDR3: CAIRTELAGGPGETQYF
DNA: TGTGCCATCAGAACCGAACTAGCGGGGGGGCCAGGGGAGACCCAGTACTTC

size: -
V: TRBV12-5
D: TRBD1
J: TRBJ2-7
CDR3: CASGLLRDRVEQYF
DNA: TGTGCTAGTGGATTACTCCGGGACAGGGTCGAGCAGTACTTC

size: -
V: TRBV18
D: TRBD1
J: TRBJ1-3
CDR3: CASSPTGTVHGNTIYF
DNA: TGTGCCAGCTCCCCCACCGGGACAGTGCATGGAAACACCATATATTTT

size: -
V: TRBV5-1
D: -
J: TRBJ2-3
CDR3: CASSPPGDTQYF
DNA: TGCGCCAGCAGCCCCCCAGGGGATACGCAGTATTTT

size: -
V: TRBV6-5
D: -
J: TRBJ2-7
CDR3: CASSYGRVSYEQYF
DNA: TGTGCCAGCAGTTACGGCAGGGTATCCTACGAGCAGTACTTC

size: once
V: TRBV6-6
D: TRBD2
J: TRBJ2-3
CDR3: CASTLGSSGGADTQYF
DNA: TGTGCCAGCACCCTTGGGAGTAGCGGGGGGGCTGATACGCAGTATTTT

size: -
V: TRBV7-7
D: -
J: TRBJ1-1
CDR3: CASSWVRGAETEAFF
DNA: TGCGCTAGCAGCTGGGTTCGGGGGGCGGAAACTGAAGCTTTCTTT

size: -
V: TRBV7-9
D: -
J: TRBJ2-7
CDR3: CASSLAGPAEQYF
DNA: TGTGCCAGCAGCCTCGCGGGCCCCGCCGAGCAGTACTTC

size: -
V: TRBV6-5
D: TRBD1
J: TRBJ2-1
CDR3: CASSYSGTDYNEQFF
DNA: TGTGCCAGCAGTTACTCTGGGACAGACTACAATGAGCAGTTCTTC

size: -
V: TRBV6-1
D: -
J: TRBJ2-7
CDR3: CASSHRGRSYEQYF
DNA: TGTGCCAGCAGCCACCGAGGCAGAAGCTACGAGCAGTACTTC

size: -
V: TRBV5-6
D: -
J: TRBJ1-2
CDR3: CASSLVTGDGYTF
DNA: TGTGCCAGCAGCTTGGTAACCGGAGATGGCTACACCTTC

size: -
V: TRBV5-6
D: TRBD1
J: TRBJ1-5
CDR3: CASSKDRGLNQPQHF
DNA: TGTGCCAGCAGCAAGGACAGGGGCCTCAATCAGCCCCAGCATTTT

size: -
V: TRBV6-1
D: -
J: TRBJ1-6
CDR3: CASGDGTGGTPLHF
DNA: TGTGCCAGCGGTGACGGGACCGGGGGGACACCCCTCCACTTT

size: once
V: TRBV5-1
D: TRBD1
J: TRBJ1-1
CDR3: CASSPRTGGQEAFF
DNA: TGCGCCAGCAGCCCACGGACAGGGGGCCAAGAAGCTTTCTTT